This TCR beta chain is from a study of cytomegalovirus exposure and HLA in healthy donors. Both 60 Vbeta primers and 13 Jbeta primers went into the PCR. TCRdb's table, derived via immunoSEQ multiplex PCR, lists solely in-frame clones and lacks some. The repertoire has 130,000 or so clones, about 78% of them found once; the top ten carry approximately 1.2%. From germline, CDR1 is SGHTA and CDR2 FQGNSA. This CDR3 is built from 15 residues. J was trimmed by 7 bases and V by 1 base; bases with no gene match: 4. Participants comprised healthy donors of bone marrow. The clonotype was recovered from a man aged 50 or older in good health and CMV-seronegative. The V and J genes are TRBV7-2 and TRBJ2-2, with TRBD2 matching 9 bases. Sequencing was done on a sample of PBMCs. CDR3: CASSLVAGAIGELFF. CDR3 sequence (DNA): TGTGCCAGCAGCTTAGTAGCGGGAGCTATCGGGGAGCTGTTTTTT.